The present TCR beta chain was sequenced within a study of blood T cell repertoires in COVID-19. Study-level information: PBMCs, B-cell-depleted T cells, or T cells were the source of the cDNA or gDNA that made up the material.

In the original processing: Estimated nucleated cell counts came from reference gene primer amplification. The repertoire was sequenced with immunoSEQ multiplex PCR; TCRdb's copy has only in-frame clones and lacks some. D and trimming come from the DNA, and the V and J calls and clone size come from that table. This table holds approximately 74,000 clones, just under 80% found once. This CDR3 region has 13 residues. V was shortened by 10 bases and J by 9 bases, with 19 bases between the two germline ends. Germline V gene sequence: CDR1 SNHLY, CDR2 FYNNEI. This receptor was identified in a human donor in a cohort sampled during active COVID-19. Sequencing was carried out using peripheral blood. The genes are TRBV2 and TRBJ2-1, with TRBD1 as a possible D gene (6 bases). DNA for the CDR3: TGTGCCACCTTGGTTACTCAGGGGACTGAGCAGTTCTTC. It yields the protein CATLVTQGTEQFF.